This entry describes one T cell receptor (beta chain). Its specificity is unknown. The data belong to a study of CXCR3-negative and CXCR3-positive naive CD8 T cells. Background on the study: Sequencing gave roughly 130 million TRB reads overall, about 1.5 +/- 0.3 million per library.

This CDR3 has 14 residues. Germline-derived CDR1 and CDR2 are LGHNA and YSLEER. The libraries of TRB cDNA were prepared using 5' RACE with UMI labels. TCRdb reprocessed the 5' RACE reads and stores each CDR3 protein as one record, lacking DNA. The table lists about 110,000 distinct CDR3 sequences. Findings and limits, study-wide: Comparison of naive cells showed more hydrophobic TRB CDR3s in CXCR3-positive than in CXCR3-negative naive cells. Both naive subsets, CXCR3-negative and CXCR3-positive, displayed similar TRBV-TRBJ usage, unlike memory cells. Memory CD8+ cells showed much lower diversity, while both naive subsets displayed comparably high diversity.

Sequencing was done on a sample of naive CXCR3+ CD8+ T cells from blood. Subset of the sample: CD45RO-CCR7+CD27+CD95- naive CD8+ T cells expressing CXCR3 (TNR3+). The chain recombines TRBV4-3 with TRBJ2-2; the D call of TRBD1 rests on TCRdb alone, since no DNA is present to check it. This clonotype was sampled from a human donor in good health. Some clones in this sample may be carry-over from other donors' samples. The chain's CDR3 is CASSRRENTGELFF.